The 25 T cell receptor beta chains reported below all come from one sample, sequenced in a study of post-analysis software for immune sequencing data. Broader study findings: Higher frequency in patients than in controls was seen for several TRBV segments, with TRBV5-6, TRBV5-1 and TRBV20-1 among them.

What these receptors recognize is not known. TCR beta cDNA libraries had unique molecular identifiers. MiXCR, run by TCRdb on the PCR reads, gives a single entry per CDR3 protein. The data contain hundreds of thousands of distinct CDR3 sequences, over 35% of them singletons. Sequences were obtained from blood. The receptors shown here come from a girl aged 10 to 17 with multiple sclerosis.

This sequence joins TRBV6-5 and TRBJ2-7; 11 bases are a match to TRBD1. The DNA end is a closer match to TRBJ2-5, so the J assignment may be wrong. From germline, CDR1 is MNHEY and CDR2 SVGAGI. The CDR3 loop spans 16 amino acids. The CDR3 DNA sequence: TGTGCCAGCAGTTACTCGGGCGGGACAGGGGGAGAGACCCAGTACTTC. Amino acid sequence: CASSYSGGTGGETQYF.

This clonotype was seen only a few times. This chain links TRBV5-1 with TRBJ2-3; D may be TRBD1 or TRBD2 (6 bases each). Germline lookup yields CDR1 SGHRS and CDR2 YFSETQ. Trimming took off 6 bases at V and 7 bases at J, with 18 bases between the two ends. The CDR3 runs 14 residues. The CDR3 is CASNRDFPSNTQYF. CDR3 DNA: TGCGCCAGCAACAGGGACTTTCCTAGTAATACGCAGTATTTT.

V usage is TRBV5-1 and J usage is TRBJ2-7; TRBD2 matches at 9 bases. After removal of 7 bases from V and 2 bases from J, the junction contained 13 bases not matched to a gene. The CDR3 runs 16 residues. CDR1 SGHRS and CDR2 YFSETQ come from the germline V gene. The CDR3 region is CASDKTAGGAAYEQYF. The CDR3 DNA is TGCGCCAGCGATAAGACAGCGGGAGGCGCAGCCTACGAGCAGTACTTC.

The table lists this clonotype with a few counts. V usage is TRBV5-1 and J usage is TRBJ2-5; D may correspond to TRBD1 or TRBD2 (7 bases each). Germline V gene lookup returns CDR1 SGHRS and CDR2 YFSETQ. Trimming pared 4 bases from V and 1 base from J, leaving 17 bases between. The CDR3 contains 16 residues. As DNA, the CDR3 is TGCGCCAGCAGCCGCCAGGGGGGGAGCGGCCAAGAGACCCAGTACTTC. Translating gives CASSRQGGSGQETQYF.

This chain connects TRBV3-1 to TRBJ2-7; D is possibly TRBD1 (6 bases). The V and J ends lost 1 base and 6 bases respectively, with 10 bases between them. Germline V lookup: CDR1 LGHDT, CDR2 YNNKEL (reference sequence). The CDR3 sequence is 13 residues long. This chain's CDR3 is CASSQVGAGEQYF. For the CDR3, the DNA is TGTGCCAGCAGCCAAGTGGGGGCAGGCGAGCAGTACTTC.

This chain connects TRBV20-1 to TRBJ2-1; the D is unclear. Trimming pared 3 bases from V and 3 bases from J, leaving 9 bases between. The length of the CDR3 is 13 residues. Germline loops: CDR1 DFQATT, CDR2 SNEGSKA (reference sequence). This CDR3 is CSASGPNYNEQFF. DNA for the CDR3: TGCAGTGCTAGCGGGCCCAACTACAATGAGCAGTTCTTC.

This clonotype showed up just a few times. This chain links TRBV20-1 with TRBJ2-1; the match to TRBD2 covers 7 bases. Germline CDR1 reads DFQATT; CDR2 reads SNEGSKA (reference sequence). V lost 0 bases and J lost 6; bases outside the gene matches: 8. This CDR3 is built from 15 residues. The CDR3 DNA reads as TGCAGTGCTAGAGATCCCCTAGCGGAGGGCAATGAGCAGTTCTTC. Translating gives CSARDPLAEGNEQFF.

V is TRBV6-6 and J is TRBJ1-1; D not certain. CDR1 and CDR2 from the germline V gene are MNHNY and SVGAGI (reference sequence). Trimming shortened V by 2 bases and J by 4 bases, and 5 bases separated the two germline ends. The CDR3 consists of 12 residues. In nucleotides, the CDR3 is TGTGCCAGCAGTTACCGATCCACTGAAGCTTTCTTT. Amino acid sequence: CASSYRSTEAFF.

The table lists this clonotype with a count of one. The chain recombines TRBV27 with TRBJ2-3, with D tentatively TRBD2 (6 bases). V was pared by 3 bases and J by 4 bases, with 14 bases between. The CDR3 totals 15 residues. Germline V CDR1 and CDR2: MNHEY, SMNVEV (reference sequence). In nucleotides, the CDR3 is TGTGCCAGCAGTTTCCAGGGAGGTACATCAGATACGCAGTATTTT. Translation: CASSFQGGTSDTQYF.

This sequence joins TRBV6-5 and TRBJ2-7; D may match TRBD1 or TRBD2 (6 bases each). CDR3 length equals 15 residues. V lost 4 bases and J lost 7, with 20 bases in between. CDR1 is MNHEY, CDR2 SVGAGI, per germline. CDR3 amino acids: CASSSWDGEGGEQYF. The CDR3 DNA follows: TGTGCCAGCAGTTCCTGGGACGGCGAAGGGGGGGAGCAGTACTTC.

The CDR3 DNA follows: TGTGCCAGCAGCCATCGGGAGGGCCGGTCAGATACGCAGTATTTT. It yields the protein CASSHREGRSDTQYF. The chain is built from TRBV3-1 and TRBJ2-3, with TRBD2 identical over 8 bases. This CDR3 contains 15 residues. The trim removed 3 bases at V and 4 bases at J, leaving 6 bases unmatched. Per germline, CDR1 LGHDT and CDR2 YNNKEL (reference sequence).

This clonotype was found a few times. The chain combines TRBV6-6 with TRBJ1-2, with D possibly being TRBD1 (6 bases). Trimming stripped 3 bases from V and 3 bases from J, with 14 bases between. The CDR3 is made up of 15 amino acids. Per the germline V gene, CDR1 is MNHNY and CDR2 is SVGAGI (reference sequence). DNA for the CDR3: TGTGCCAGCAGTTATTTCCCAGGGGTGGACTATGGCTACACCTTC. Its translation is CASSYFPGVDYGYTF.

The chain combines TRBV12-3 or TRBV12-4 with TRBJ2-7, with a tentative D call TRBD1 (6 bases). CDR3 size: 16 residues. Trimming took off 0 bases at V and 3 bases at J, with 15 bases between the two ends. The CDR3 sequence: CASSLAQQGQLYEQYF. CDR3 coding DNA: TGTGCCAGCAGTTTAGCGCAGCAGGGGCAACTCTACGAGCAGTACTTC.

The CDR3 DNA reads as TGCAGTGCTGCGGGACAGGGGACCTACGAGCAGTACTTC. Translated, it gives CSAAGQGTYEQYF. The chain recombines TRBV20-1 with TRBJ2-7; the match to TRBD1 covers 10 bases. Per germline, CDR1 DFQATT and CDR2 SNEGSKA (reference sequence). The CDR3 spans 13 residues. The ends lost 5 bases at V and 2 bases at J; junction bases unmatched: 3.

V is TRBV9 and J is TRBJ2-7; TRBD2 might be the D (5 bases). V shed 2 bases and J shed 2 bases, with 11 bases lying between them. Looked up from germline, CDR1 is SGDLS and CDR2 is YYNGEE. CDR3 length: 14 residues. The CDR3 reads CASSVGSETYEQYF. The CDR3 DNA reads as TGTGCCAGCAGCGTCGGTAGCGAGACCTACGAGCAGTACTTC.

The chain is built from TRBV5-1 and TRBJ2-7; no firm D call. Near its end, the DNA agrees better with TRBJ2-5, so the J call may be wrong. CDR1 SGHRS and CDR2 YFSETQ come from the germline V gene. The CDR3 has 15 residues. CDR3 sequence: CASSFGQEFSETQYF. The DNA of the CDR3 is TGCGCCAGCAGCTTTGGCCAGGAGTTTTCTGAGACCCAGTACTTC.

This clonotype was detected a few times. V gene TRBV25-1 combines with J gene TRBJ2-5, with D possibly called TRBD1 or TRBD2 (5 bases each). Germline CDR1 MGHDK, CDR2 SYGVNS. V lost 10 bases, J lost 0 bases, and 12 bases lay in between. This CDR3 comprises 13 residues. The CDR3 loop reads CATKGPHQETQYF. CDR3 sequence (DNA): TGTGCCACCAAGGGACCGCACCAAGAGACCCAGTACTTC.

This clonotype was recorded a few times. The V call is TRBV12-3 or TRBV12-4, the J call TRBJ2-4; no definite D call. The CDR3 runs 14 residues. Trimming removed 6 bases at V and 2 bases at J, with 11 bases between. The CDR3 DNA is TGTGCCAGCAGCCAAGATAACACCAAAAACATTCAGTACTTC. This gives the protein CASSQDNTKNIQYF.

The chain joins TRBV5-1 to TRBJ1-2; D gene ambiguous. The CDR3 extends over 15 amino acids. The ends were cut back, 1 base at V and 0 bases at J, with 10 bases in the middle. The germline CDR1 and CDR2 sequences are SGHRS and YFSETQ. The CDR3 DNA follows: TGCGCCAGCAGCTTGACTGGCCAGACTAACTATGGCTACACCTTC. Translating it yields CASSLTGQTNYGYTF.

J is TRBJ2-3 and V is TRBV20-1, with TRBD1 matching over 12 bases. Germline V gene lookup returns CDR1 DFQATT and CDR2 SNEGSKA (reference sequence). V lost 1 base, J lost 2 bases, and 10 bases stayed unmatched. The CDR3 runs to 18 residues. The DNA for the CDR3 is TGCAGTGCTAGAGGGGACAGGGGGCAAGGGACTTCCACAGATACGCAGTATTTT. Translated: CSARGDRGQGTSTDTQYF.

This clonotype was detected a few times. In DNA, the CDR3 is TGTGCCAGCAGCTTATACGGAACAACCTACGAGCAGTACTTC. Its translation: CASSLYGTTYEQYF. The V gene is TRBV7-9, the J gene TRBJ2-7; D not resolved. The CDR3 sequence is 14 residues long. The germline V and J ends were trimmed by 2 bases and 2 bases, with 10 bases remaining between them. Germline assignment: CDR1 SEHNR and CDR2 FQNEAQ (reference sequence).

This clonotype was counted only a few times. The rearrangement links TRBV7-2 to TRBJ2-3, with 8 bases matching TRBD2. CDR3 size: 12 residues. V was pared by 1 base and J by 9 bases, with 0 bases of the junction left unmatched. Germline V gene lookup returns CDR1 SGHTA and CDR2 FQGNSA. In DNA, the CDR3 is TGTGCCAGCAGCTTAGAGCGGGGGACGCAGTATTTT. Translation gives CASSLERGTQYF.

In this sample, this clonotype turned up once. The rearrangement links TRBV19 to TRBJ2-7, with 8 positions matching TRBD1. The junction had 11 bases not matched to a gene; V was cut back by 4 bases and J by 3 bases. This CDR3 is 16 amino acids long. Germline assignment: CDR1 LNHDA and CDR2 SQIVND (reference sequence). The DNA of the CDR3 is TGTGCCAGTAGTAGGACTGCCGGGACAGGCCTCTACGAGCAGTACTTC. It codes for CASSRTAGTGLYEQYF.

The chain is built from TRBV5-1 and TRBJ2-1, with D maybe TRBD2 (6 bases). Germline CDR1 SGHRS, CDR2 YFSETQ. CDR3 size: 15 residues. V was shortened by 4 bases and J by 6 bases, with 17 bases between the two germline ends. CDR3 sequence reads: CASSLDNLAVNEQFF. Written as DNA, the CDR3 is TGCGCCAGCAGCCTGGATAACTTAGCGGTCAATGAGCAGTTCTTC.

This clonotype was seen a handful of times. This rearrangement joins TRBV4-1 to TRBJ2-6; TRBD1 agrees at 7 bases. Trimming cost V 4 bases and J 4 bases; bases outside gene matches: 10. The V gene's germline CDR1 is MGHRA and CDR2 YSYEKL. This CDR3 contains 17 residues. CDR3 region: CASSLSIEGAGANVLTF. CDR3 coding DNA: TGCGCCAGCAGCCTTTCAATAGAGGGGGCAGGGGCCAACGTCCTGACTTTC.